One sample yielded the 4 T cell receptor beta chains listed below, sequenced in a study of blood T cell repertoires in COVID-19. Clones were read by immunoSEQ multiplex PCR, and TCRdb kept only the in-frame ones, dropping some. The table has about 400,000 clones, 89% seen once. Sequenced material: PBMCs or T cells enriched from blood (not recorded which). The receptor set was obtained from a woman in her 30s who had recovered from COVID-19.

This chain connects TRBV30 to TRBJ2-1, with a weak D call TRBD1 (6 bases). The CDR3 covers 16 residues. Germline V lookup: CDR1 GTSNPN, CDR2 SVGIG (reference sequence). Trimming left V 1 base short and J 2 bases short, with 15 bases between. The CDR3 loop is CAWSATGHLTYNEQFF. CDR3 in DNA: TGTGCCTGGAGTGCCACGGGACACCTCACCTACAATGAGCAGTTCTTC.

The V gene is TRBV24-1, the J gene TRBJ1-2; D is perhaps TRBD1 (5 bases). The germline V gene encodes CDR1 KGHDR and CDR2 SFDVKD. Deletions cut 4 bases from V and 2 bases from J, with 10 bases between. The CDR3 loop spans 14 amino acids. The CDR3 reads CATSDPGYNYGYTF. The CDR3 DNA sequence: TGTGCCACCAGTGACCCAGGGTACAACTATGGCTACACCTTC.

The table lists this clone with a count of one. An end of the junction does not agree with germline; a read error may underlie this. J is TRBJ1-1 and V is TRBV11-3; D unresolved. The CDR3 extends over 13 amino acids. Germline CDR1 SGHNT, CDR2 YENEEA. The chain's CDR3 is CASSLDLPEGPLF. Here the CDR3 DNA reads TGTGCCAGCAGCTTAGATCTACCGGAGGGCCCTCTATTT.

CDR3 residues: CAWSRRGMGSLNTEAFF. For the CDR3, the DNA is TGTGCCTGGAGTCGGCGGGGTATGGGTAGTTTGAACACTGAAGCTTTCTTT. V usage is TRBV30 and J usage is TRBJ1-1; D gene unclear. The V gene lost 2 bases and the J gene lost 0 bases, with 19 bases spanning the gap. The CDR3 contains 17 residues. Germline V gene lookup returns CDR1 GTSNPN and CDR2 SVGIG (reference sequence).